This section outlines one T cell receptor (beta chain) sequence together with its context. As handled by the study authors: Estimation of nucleated cell counts relied on the amplification of reference gene primers. Clones were read by immunoSEQ multiplex PCR, and TCRdb kept only the in-frame ones, dropping some. V, J and clone size derive from that table, while D and trimming were established from the DNA sequence. The repertoire holds roughly 80,000 clones, approximately 81% seen once, with 18% in the top ten. Germline CDR1 and CDR2: SQVTM and ANQGSEA. This CDR3 is built from 16 residues. J lost 0 bases, V lost 6 bases, and 14 bases had no gene match. This specimen comes from a study of blood T cell repertoires in COVID-19.

The TCR was taken from an older woman with acute or convalescent COVID-19. Sequencing was carried out using peripheral blood. The V call is TRBV29-1, the J call TRBJ2-7; 7 nucleotides match TRBD1. The DNA of the CDR3 is TGCAGCGTGATTGGGACAGAGTTTGGAGGCTCCTACGAGCAGTACTTC. It codes for CSVIGTEFGGSYEQYF.